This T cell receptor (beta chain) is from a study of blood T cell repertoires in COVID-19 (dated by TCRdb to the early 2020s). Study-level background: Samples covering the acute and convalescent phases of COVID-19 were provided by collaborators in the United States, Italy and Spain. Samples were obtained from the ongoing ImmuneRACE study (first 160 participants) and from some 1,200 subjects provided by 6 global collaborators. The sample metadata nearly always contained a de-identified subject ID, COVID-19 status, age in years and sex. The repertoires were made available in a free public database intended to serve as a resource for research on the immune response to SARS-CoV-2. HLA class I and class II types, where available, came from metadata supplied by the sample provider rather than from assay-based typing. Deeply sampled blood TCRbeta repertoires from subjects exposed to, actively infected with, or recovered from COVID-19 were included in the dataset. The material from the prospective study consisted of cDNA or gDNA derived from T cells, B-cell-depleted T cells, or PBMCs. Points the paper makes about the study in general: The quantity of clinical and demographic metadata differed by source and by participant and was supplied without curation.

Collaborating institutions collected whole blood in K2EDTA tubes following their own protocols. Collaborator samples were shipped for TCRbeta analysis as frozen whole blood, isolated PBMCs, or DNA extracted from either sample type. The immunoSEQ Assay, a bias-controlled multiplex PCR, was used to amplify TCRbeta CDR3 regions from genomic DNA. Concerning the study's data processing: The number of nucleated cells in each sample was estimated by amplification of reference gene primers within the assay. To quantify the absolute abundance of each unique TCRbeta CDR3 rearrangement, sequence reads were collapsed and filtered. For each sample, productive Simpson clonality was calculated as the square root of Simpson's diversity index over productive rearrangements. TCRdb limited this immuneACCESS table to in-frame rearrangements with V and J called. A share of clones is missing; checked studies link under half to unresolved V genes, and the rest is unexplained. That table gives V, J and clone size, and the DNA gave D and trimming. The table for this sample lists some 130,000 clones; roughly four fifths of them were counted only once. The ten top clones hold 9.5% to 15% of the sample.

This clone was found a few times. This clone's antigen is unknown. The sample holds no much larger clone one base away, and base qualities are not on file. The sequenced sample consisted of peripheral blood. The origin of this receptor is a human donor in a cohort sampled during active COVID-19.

The CDR3: CAWSRGGSGNTIYF. The DNA reads TGTGCCTGGAGTCGAGGGGGCAGTGGAAACACCATATATTTT. The chain is made from TRBV30 and TRBJ1-3, with 7 bases in between that match TRBD1. The germline V gene (reference sequence) provides CDR1 GTSNPN and CDR2 SVGIG. Reading from cysteine to phenylalanine, the CDR3 counts 14 amino acids. CDR3 DNA only is kept here, 42 bases in frame from base 1. Ends trimmed: V by 2 bases, J by 3 bases; bases unmatched to a gene: 4.